What follows are 26 T cell receptor beta chains derived from one specimen sequenced in a study of a mutant IDH1 vaccine in newly diagnosed glioma. The antigens of these receptors remain unknown. Stated time point: week 47, end of study. Each vaccine dose was 300 ug of mutant IDH1 20-mer peptide, with topical imiquimod. Measured with immunoSEQ multiplex PCR; TCRdb has only the in-frame clones, and not every one. The data hold about 60,000 clones, with roughly four fifths observed a single time. This specimen was PBMCs, taken from a glioma patient whose treatment included an IDH1 peptide vaccine. These receptors were taken from a woman in her forties or fifties with glioma.

Only one count was recorded for this clone. CDR3 DNA: TGTGCCAGCAGCTTAGGGGGGGTCACCTACGAGCAGTACTTC. Protein product: CASSLGGVTYEQYF. The chain is built from TRBV7-2 and TRBJ2-7; tentatively, D is TRBD2 (6 bases). CDR1 SGHTA and CDR2 FQGNSA come from the germline V gene. The V end was cut by 1 base, the J end by 2 bases, with 9 bases between. This CDR3 contains 14 residues. The full variable domain, its missing parts supplied by reference TRBV7-2 and TRBJ2-7, is GAGVSQSPSNKVTEKGKDVELRCDPISGHTALYWYRQSLGQGLEFLIYFQGNSAPDKSGLPSDRFSAERTGGSVSTLTIQRTQQEDSAVYLCASSLGGVTYEQYFGPGTRLTVT.

The J gene is TRBJ1-1, the V gene TRBV13; D possibly corresponds to TRBD1 (5 bases). The V end was cut by 1 base, the J end by 2 bases, with 8 bases between. Germline CDR1 reads PRHDT; CDR2 reads FYEKMQ (reference sequence). The CDR3 loop spans 14 amino acids. CDR3: CASSLEQANTEAFF. The CDR3 DNA reads as TGTGCCAGCAGCTTAGAACAGGCAAACACTGAAGCTTTCTTT.

This clone was counted a few times. The V and J genes are TRBV6-1 and TRBJ1-6; D is possibly TRBD1 (6 bases). Trimming took 4 bases from V and 7 from J, leaving 14 bases between them. This CDR3 contains 15 residues. CDR1 MNHNS and CDR2 SASEGT come from the germline V gene. In DNA, the CDR3 is TGTGCCAGCAGTGTTTGGACAGAATTAAATTCACCCCTCCACTTT. It encodes CASSVWTELNSPLHF.

CDR3 loop: CAVLRTATFDGYTF. Here the CDR3 DNA reads TGTGCCGTTTTACGGACCGCTACCTTTGATGGCTACACCTTC. The chain has TRBV6-1 and TRBJ1-2; no definite D call. Germline V lookup: CDR1 MNHNS, CDR2 SASEGT. CDR3 length: 14 amino acids. V was cut by 11 bases and J by 6 bases, with 22 bases left in between.

The rearrangement joins TRBV5-1 to TRBJ2-5; 9 nucleotides line up with TRBD2. This CDR3 has 17 amino acids. Trimming removed 7 bases from V and 5 bases from J; junction bases left unmatched: 18. Germline assignment: CDR1 SGHRS and CDR2 YFSETQ. CDR3 sequence reads: CASEGFAGGATRETQYF. The DNA of the CDR3 is TGCGCCAGCGAGGGCTTTGCGGGGGGGGCAACGCGGGAGACCCAGTACTTC.

The chain couples TRBV5-4 to TRBJ2-7; TRBD1 agrees at 7 bases. V trimming: 0 bases; J trimming: 0 bases; junction bases outside the gene matches: 3. CDR3 length equals 15 residues. Germline V CDR1 and CDR2: SGHNT, YYREEE (reference sequence). In DNA form, the CDR3 reads TGTGCCAGCAGCTTGGACAGGGGCCCCTCCTACGAGCAGTACTTC. As protein: CASSLDRGPSYEQYF.

The chain recombines TRBV19 with TRBJ2-3; 11 nucleotides line up with TRBD2. CDR3 length: 16 amino acids. Germline V gives CDR1 LNHDA, CDR2 SQIVND (reference sequence). V lost 3 bases to trimming and J lost 2 bases; unmatched junction nucleotides: 4. CDR3 bases: TGTGCCAGTAGTATTCCGACTAGCGGGGTCACAGATACGCAGTATTTT. It codes for CASSIPTSGVTDTQYF.

The chain couples TRBV6-5 to TRBJ2-7; maybe TRBD1 (5 bases). The CDR3 is 15 amino acids. V was shortened by 2 bases and J by 0 bases, with 11 bases between the two germline ends. Germline V gene data show CDR1 as MNHEY and CDR2 as SVGAGI. The CDR3 sequence: CASSYASDTSYEQYF. CDR3 in DNA: TGTGCCAGCAGTTACGCATCGGACACCTCCTACGAGCAGTACTTC.

The V gene is TRBV6-5, the J gene TRBJ1-1, with D unresolved. Between the trimmed V and J ends, which lost 0 bases and 5 bases, there was a span of 13 bases. The CDR3 runs 15 residues. Germline V gene data show CDR1 as MNHEY and CDR2 as SVGAGI. The CDR3 here is CASSYSTGRRTEAFF. In nucleotides, the CDR3 is TGTGCCAGCAGTTACTCGACCGGCAGGCGGACTGAAGCTTTCTTT.

The CDR3 DNA is TGTGCCAGCAGCTTCACTAGCGGGGGGGCCGGCGATGAGCAGTTCTTC. Translated, it gives CASSFTSGGAGDEQFF. This chain links TRBV7-2 with TRBJ2-1; 13 nucleotides line up with TRBD2. CDR3 length: 16 residues. In germline, CDR1 is SGHTA, CDR2 FQGNSA. After removal of 3 bases from V and 8 bases from J, the junction contained 7 bases not matched to a gene.

The chain combines TRBV5-1 with TRBJ2-2, with D perhaps TRBD1 (7 bases). V was clipped by 7 bases and J by 6 bases, with 13 bases between them. This CDR3 comprises 13 residues. The germline CDR1 and CDR2 sequences are SGHRS and YFSETQ. In nucleotides, the CDR3 is TGCGCCAGCCAGGGGGGAAAGGCCGGGGAGCTGTTTTTT. This encodes CASQGGKAGELFF.

The chain is built from TRBV5-6 and TRBJ1-2, with a weak D call TRBD1 (5 bases). The CDR3 is 14 residues long. CDR1 is SGHDT and CDR2 is YYEEEE in the germline V gene. Trimming pared 0 bases from V and 4 bases from J, leaving 10 bases between. The CDR3 bases are TGTGCCAGCAGCTTGGGGACATCGCTCTATGGCTACACCTTC. It codes for CASSLGTSLYGYTF.

The sample holds one count of this clone. V and J are TRBV30 and TRBJ2-7; no clear D. The CDR3 spans 12 residues. Germline-derived CDR1 and CDR2 are GTSNPN and SVGIG (reference sequence). V was shortened by 4 bases and J by 7 bases, with 14 bases between the two germline ends. The CDR3 sequence is CAWIFLYVEQYF. In DNA, the CDR3 is TGTGCCTGGATATTTCTCTACGTTGAGCAGTACTTC.

The chain employs TRBV19 and TRBJ1-6; TRBD1 matches at 8 bases. CDR1 is LNHDA, CDR2 SQIVND, per germline (reference sequence). V was clipped by 3 bases and J by 4 bases; unmatched bases: 2. The CDR3 contains 15 residues. CDR3 DNA: TGTGCCAGTAGTATGGACAGGGTATATAATTCACCCCTCCACTTT. Protein: CASSMDRVYNSPLHF.

The rearrangement uses TRBV9 and TRBJ2-3; D remains unclear. There are 14 residues in the CDR3. Trimming took 3 bases from V and 3 from J, leaving 11 bases between them. The V gene's germline CDR1 is SGDLS and CDR2 YYNGEE. CDR3 in amino acids: CASSADLGTDTQYF. The CDR3 DNA reads TGTGCCAGCAGCGCGGACCTCGGGACAGATACGCAGTATTTT.

This chain uses TRBV10-3 with TRBJ1-3; possible D gene TRBD1, 5 bases. From germline, CDR1 is ENHRY and CDR2 SYGVKD. The ends were cut back, 11 bases at V and 4 bases at J, with 9 bases in the middle. CDR3 length equals 11 residues. The CDR3 protein is CASREGNTIYF. Here the CDR3 DNA reads TGTGCCTCCAGGGAGGGAAACACCATATATTTT.

The J gene is TRBJ2-7, the V gene TRBV5-1; 7 bases align to TRBD1. The CDR3 length is 16 residues. CDR1 is SGHRS, CDR2 YFSETQ, per germline. V was clipped by 0 bases and J by 3 bases; unmatched bases: 9. The DNA for the CDR3 is TGCGCCAGCAGCTTGGGTACGAGACAGGGATTCTACGAGCAGTACTTC. This translates into CASSLGTRQGFYEQYF. Together with reference TRBV5-1 and TRBJ2-7, the CDR3 gives the full variable domain: KAGVTQTPRYLIKTRGQQVTLSCSPISGHRSVSWYQQTPGQGLQFLFEYFSETQRNKGNFPGRFSGRQFSNSRSEMNVSTLELGDSALYLCASSLGTRQGFYEQYFGPGTRLTVT.

The V call is TRBV29-1, the J call TRBJ1-5; unclear D gene. The CDR3 runs to 9 residues. Trimming took off 7 bases at V and 11 bases at J, with 9 bases between the two ends. The V gene's germline CDR1 is SQVTM and CDR2 ANQGSEA. CDR3 sequence reads: CSAGPAQHF. CDR3 DNA: TGCAGCGCCGGCCCAGCCCAGCATTTT.

This clone was counted once. CDR3 DNA sequence: TGTGCCAGCAGTCTCCTCCAAATCTATGGCTACACCTTC. Translated, it gives CASSLLQIYGYTF. The chain is built from TRBV28 and TRBJ1-2; no firm D call. The ends were cut back, 5 bases at V and 4 bases at J, with 11 bases in the middle. CDR1 is MDHEN, CDR2 SYDVKM, per germline. This CDR3 comprises 13 residues.

The V and J genes are TRBV13 and TRBJ1-6; possible D gene TRBD1, 6 bases. Germline loops: CDR1 PRHDT, CDR2 FYEKMQ (reference sequence). V dropped 5 bases and J dropped 4 bases, with 12 bases sitting between them. This CDR3 has 15 amino acids. The CDR3 spells CASSPGRGYNSPLHF. As DNA, the CDR3 is TGTGCCAGCAGCCCGGGTAGGGGGTATAATTCACCCCTCCACTTT.

The chain couples TRBV5-4 to TRBJ1-6; no firm D call. Germline CDR1 reads SGHNT; CDR2 reads YYREEE (reference sequence). V shed 7 bases and J shed 3 bases, with 8 bases lying between them. This CDR3 is built from 13 residues. CDR3 amino acids: CASHHNYNSPLHF. The CDR3, as DNA: TGTGCCAGCCACCACAACTATAATTCACCCCTCCACTTT. Full variable domain (outside the CDR3, taken from reference TRBV5-4 and TRBJ1-6): ETGVTQSPTHLIKTRGQQVTLRCSSQSGHNTVSWYQQALGQGPQFIFQYYREEENGRGNFPPRFSGLQFPNYSSELNVNALELDDSALYLCASHHNYNSPLHFGNGTRLTVT.

J is TRBJ1-2 and V is TRBV5-6; D ambiguous. The V end was cut by 1 base, the J end by 8 bases, with 6 bases between. The CDR3 totals 11 residues. The germline V gene encodes CDR1 SGHDT and CDR2 YYEEEE. The DNA for the CDR3 is TGTGCCAGCAGCTTGCATTACGGCTACACCTTC. This codes for CASSLHYGYTF.

The chain has TRBV7-9 and TRBJ1-4; no clear D. The CDR3 consists of 12 residues. V dropped 3 bases and J dropped 14 bases, with 13 bases sitting between them. CDR1 is SEHNR, CDR2 FQNEAQ, per germline (reference sequence). CDR3 loop: CASSLNPRWLFF. In nucleotides, the CDR3 is TGTGCCAGCAGCTTGAACCCCCGCTGGCTGTTTTTT.

This chain links TRBV7-8 with TRBJ1-6, with D perhaps matching TRBD1 (5 bases). The CDR3 consists of 13 residues. The germline gives CDR1 SGHVS, CDR2 FQNEAQ. V lost 5 bases and J lost 3, with 5 bases in between. CDR3 in DNA: TGTGCCAGCAGCCAGGGCTATAATTCACCCCTCCACTTT. Translated, it gives CASSQGYNSPLHF.

V gene TRBV30 combines with J gene TRBJ1-6; D not resolved. CDR1 and CDR2 (germline): GTSNPN, SVGIG (reference sequence). V shed 0 bases and J shed 8 bases, with 14 bases lying between them. CDR3 length: 15 amino acids. For the CDR3, the DNA is TGTGCCTGGAGTGTAGTGCAATCGGGCGATTCACCCCTCCACTTT. It specifies CAWSVVQSGDSPLHF.

This clone was counted between two and nine times. The V gene is TRBV4-2, the J gene TRBJ1-1, with 8 bases fitting TRBD1. The V and J ends lost 1 base and 3 bases, in that order; junction bases with no gene match: 1. Per the germline V gene, CDR1 is LGHNA and CDR2 is YNFKEQ. The CDR3 spans 14 residues. CDR3 residues: CASSQVQGDTEAFF. The CDR3 nucleotides are TGTGCCAGCAGCCAAGTACAGGGGGACACTGAAGCTTTCTTT.